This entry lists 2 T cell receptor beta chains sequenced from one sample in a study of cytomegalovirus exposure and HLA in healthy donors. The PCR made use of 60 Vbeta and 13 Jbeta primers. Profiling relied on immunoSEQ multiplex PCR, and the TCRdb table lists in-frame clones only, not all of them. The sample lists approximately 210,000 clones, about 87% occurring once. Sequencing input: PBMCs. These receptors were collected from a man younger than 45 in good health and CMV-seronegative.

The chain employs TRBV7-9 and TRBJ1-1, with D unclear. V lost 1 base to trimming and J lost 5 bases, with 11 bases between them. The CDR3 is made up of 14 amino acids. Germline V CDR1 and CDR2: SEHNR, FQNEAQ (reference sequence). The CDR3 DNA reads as TGTGCCAGCAGCTTAGAGAGGAGAGGGACTGAAGCTTTCTTT. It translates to CASSLERRGTEAFF.

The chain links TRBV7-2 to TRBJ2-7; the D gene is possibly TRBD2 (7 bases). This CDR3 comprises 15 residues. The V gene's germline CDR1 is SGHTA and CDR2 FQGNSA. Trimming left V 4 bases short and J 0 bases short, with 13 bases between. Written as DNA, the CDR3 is TGTGCCAGCAGCTCAGTAGGGGGGGCCTCCTACGAGCAGTACTTC. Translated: CASSSVGGASYEQYF.